One and the same sample provided the 13 T cell receptor beta chains below, sequenced in a study of blood T cells in healthy people across ages. Combining a sample-barcoded 5' primer with a J-beta primer mix, a second PCR ran for roughly 7 to 12 cycles. Each CDR3 protein gets one entry after TCRdb re-called the 5' RACE reads with MiXCR. The sample yields some 690,000 distinct CDR3 sequences, around a fifth seen once. Source material: blood. The source of these receptors is a man aged 70-80 years in good health.

This sequence joins TRBV28 and TRBJ1-6, with 9 bases matching TRBD1. From germline, CDR1 is MDHEN and CDR2 SYDVKM. The ends lost 3 bases at V and 8 bases at J; junction bases unmatched: 17. CDR3 length: 19 residues. The CDR3 coding sequence is TGTGCCAGCAGTTTTCCCCACTACCGGGACAGGGAGGTTGATTCACCCCTCCACTTT. The encoded protein is CASSFPHYRDREVDSPLHF.

The gene calls are TRBV5-1 and TRBJ2-3, with 7 bases matching TRBD2. The CDR3 length is 16 residues. Per germline, CDR1 SGHRS and CDR2 YFSETQ. The ends lost 0 bases at V and 0 bases at J; junction bases unmatched: 4. CDR3 sequence (DNA): TGCGCCAGCAGCTTGGAGCGGGGCCCAAGCACAGATACGCAGTATTTT. It translates to CASSLERGPSTDTQYF. The full variable domain, rest sourced from reference TRBV5-1 and TRBJ2-3, is KAGVTQTPRYLIKTRGQQVTLSCSPISGHRSVSWYQQTPGQGLQFLFEYFSETQRNKGNFPGRFSGRQFSNSRSEMNVSTLELGDSALYLCASSLERGPSTDTQYFGPGTRLTVL.

This clonotype was detected a few times. V and J are TRBV12-3 or TRBV12-4 and TRBJ1-4, with 9 bases lining up with TRBD1. Germline trimming cut 6 bases from V and 8 bases from J; bases unmatched to any gene: 16. The CDR3 covers 17 residues. CDR3 loop: CASRADRGLEVGEKLFF. Here the CDR3 DNA reads TGTGCCAGCAGAGCGGACAGGGGCCTTGAGGTTGGGGAAAAACTGTTTTTT.

This clonotype appeared a few times. The rearrangement links TRBV6-2 or TRBV6-3 to TRBJ2-2, with D tentatively TRBD2 (7 bases). Per the germline V gene, CDR1 is MNHEY and CDR2 is SVGEGT. The CDR3 runs to 18 residues. The V end was cut by 6 bases, the J end by 2 bases, with 22 bases between. CDR3 sequence reads: CASRKTGGRLANTGELFF. CDR3 nucleotides: TGTGCCAGCAGAAAGACGGGGGGCCGACTAGCCAACACCGGGGAGCTGTTTTTT.

This clonotype was observed a few times. The V gene is TRBV3-1, the J gene TRBJ2-4; D gene ambiguous. The CDR3 covers 11 residues. V was shortened by 1 base and J by 6 bases, with 1 base between the two germline ends. Germline V lookup: CDR1 LGHDT, CDR2 YNNKEL (reference sequence). CDR3 amino acids: CASSQANIQYF. CDR3 in DNA: TGTGCCAGCAGCCAAGCAAACATTCAGTACTTC.

The chain is built from TRBV12-5 and TRBJ1-2; the D gene is possibly TRBD1 (6 bases). Germline CDR1 and CDR2: LGHNT and FRNRAP. This CDR3 is built from 15 residues. V was pared by 2 bases and J by 4 bases, with 14 bases between. The CDR3 DNA follows: TGTGCTAGTGGTTTGAACCAGGGGCAGACCTATGGCTACACCTTC. Protein: CASGLNQGQTYGYTF.

The chain couples TRBV18 to TRBJ1-5; 7 bases line up with TRBD1. Germline V gives CDR1 KGHSH, CDR2 LQKENI. The CDR3 has 17 amino acids. Trimming at V came to 3 bases and at J to 0 bases, leaving 8 bases not matched to a gene. CDR3 loop: CASSPSYRGNSNQPQHF. The CDR3 DNA follows: TGTGCCAGCTCACCGTCTTACAGGGGAAATAGCAATCAGCCCCAGCATTTT.

This clonotype turned up a few times. The chain combines TRBV18 with TRBJ1-2; the D is unclear. From germline, CDR1 is KGHSH and CDR2 LQKENI. The ends were cut back, 0 bases at V and 8 bases at J, with 7 bases in the middle. This CDR3 contains 12 residues. The CDR3 protein is CASSPPDVGYTF. The CDR3 region has the DNA TGTGCCAGCTCACCACCAGACGTAGGCTACACCTTC.

The V gene is TRBV12-3 or TRBV12-4, the J gene TRBJ1-6, with D perhaps TRBD1 (6 bases). V was clipped by 7 bases and J by 7 bases, with 17 bases between them. The CDR3 is made up of 15 amino acids. In DNA, the CDR3 is TGTGCCAGCACCGAAAGTGGGGGCGGGAATTCACCCCTCCACTTT. It encodes CASTESGGGNSPLHF.

J is TRBJ1-2 and V is TRBV3-1; maybe TRBD1 (5 bases). V was cut by 3 bases and J by 4 bases, with 12 bases left in between. The CDR3 consists of 14 residues. Germline V CDR1 and CDR2: LGHDT, YNNKEL (reference sequence). This CDR3 is CASSHADRSYGYTF. The CDR3 DNA is TGTGCCAGCAGCCATGCTGACAGAAGCTATGGCTACACCTTC.

V and J are TRBV5-5 and TRBJ1-5; no definite D call. This CDR3 has 16 amino acids. CDR1 is SGHKS and CDR2 is YYEKEE in the germline V gene (reference sequence). Trimming removed 0 bases from V and 0 bases from J, with 10 bases in between. CDR3 sequence reads: CASSLGAAYSNQPQHF. CDR3 DNA: TGTGCCAGCAGCTTGGGGGCGGCCTATAGCAATCAGCCCCAGCATTTT.

This clonotype was counted only a few times. This chain links TRBV20-1 with TRBJ2-3; TRBD1 is a possible D gene (5 bases). Germline V gene lookup returns CDR1 DFQATT and CDR2 SNEGSKA (reference sequence). The ends were cut back, 0 bases at V and 0 bases at J, with 10 bases in the middle. The CDR3 is made up of 15 amino acids. The CDR3 DNA reads TGCAGTGCTAGAGATCCCAGGACAAGCACAGATACGCAGTATTTT. This gives the protein CSARDPRTSTDTQYF.

This clonotype was counted a few times. The chain combines TRBV25-1 with TRBJ2-5; the match to TRBD1 covers 8 bases. With 3 bases clipped from V and 2 bases from J, the junction kept 5 bases outside the gene matches. The CDR3 extends over 15 amino acids. CDR1 MGHDK and CDR2 SYGVNS come from the germline V gene. CDR3: CASSDLGQGQETQYF. The CDR3 DNA is TGTGCCAGCAGTGACCTAGGACAGGGACAAGAGACCCAGTACTTC. Looking up the rest from reference TRBV25-1 and TRBJ2-5 gives the full variable domain: EADIYQTPRYLVIGTGKKITLECSQTMGHDKMYWYQQDPGMELHLIHYSYGVNSTEKGDLSSESTVSRIRTEHFPLTLESARPSHTSQYLCASSDLGQGQETQYFGPGTRLLVL.